The 13 T cell receptor beta chains below all came from one sample that was sequenced in a study of Ad26.COV2.S vaccination and SARS-CoV-2 variants. TCRdb's copy holds only in-frame clones and misses some; the assay was immunoSEQ multiplex PCR. The sample includes fewer than 500,000 clones, about 88% seen only once; the top ten take about 2.5%. Treatment specified: roughly 19 received Ad26.COV2.S at low or high dose, single or two shots; 5 received placebo; per-sample allocation not given. Material that was analyzed had been drawn on day 63 after the first vaccine or placebo injection. The sequencing used peripheral blood, collected in a trial of Ad26.COV2.S vaccine versus placebo. The source of these receptors is a person between 18 and 65 years old who received the Ad26.COV2.S COVID-19 vaccine or a placebo.

The chain employs TRBV7-8 and TRBJ2-1; 7 bases are a match to TRBD1. V shed 3 bases, J shed 3 bases, and the junction held 8 bases outside the gene matches. CDR3 length: 16 residues. In germline, CDR1 is SGHVS, CDR2 FQNEAQ. The CDR3 coding sequence is TGTGCCAGCAGCTTGACAGGGTCCGCGATCTACAATGAGCAGTTCTTC. Protein product: CASSLTGSAIYNEQFF.

In this sample, this clone turned up a few times. This sequence joins TRBV28 and TRBJ2-5; no definite D call. V lost 2 bases to trimming and J lost 4 bases, with 5 bases between them. The CDR3 extends over 12 amino acids. In germline, CDR1 is MDHEN, CDR2 SYDVKM. The DNA for the CDR3 is TGTGCCAGCAGTTTAAGGACAGAGACCCAGTACTTC. Translation: CASSLRTETQYF.

This sequence joins TRBV5-5 and TRBJ1-1, with D perhaps TRBD1 (6 bases). The CDR3 contains 17 residues. The germline V and J ends were trimmed by 0 bases and 4 bases, with 19 bases remaining between them. CDR1 is SGHKS, CDR2 YYEKEE, per germline (reference sequence). CDR3 bases: TGTGCCAGCAGCTTGGGTCGGTTGGGCAGGGGAGGCACTGAAGCTTTCTTT. Translated: CASSLGRLGRGGTEAFF. Combining the CDR3 with reference TRBV5-5 and TRBJ1-1 gives the whole variable domain DAGVTQSPTHLIKTRGQQVTLRCSPISGHKSVSWYQQVLGQGPQFIFQYYEKEERGRGNFPDRFSARQFPNYSSELNVNALLLGDSALYLCASSLGRLGRGGTEAFFGQGTRLTVV.

The V call is TRBV9, the J call TRBJ2-7; 9 bases align to TRBD1. From germline, CDR1 is SGDLS and CDR2 YYNGEE. The CDR3 has 15 amino acids. V trimming: 0 bases; J trimming: 3 bases; junction bases outside the gene matches: 4. The CDR3 region has the DNA TGTGCCAGCAGCGTAGGGGGACAGGGCGACTACGAGCAGTACTTC. Protein sequence: CASSVGGQGDYEQYF. Combining the CDR3 with reference TRBV9 and TRBJ2-7 gives the whole variable domain DSGVTQTPKHLITATGQRVTLRCSPRSGDLSVYWYQQSLDQGLQFLIQYYNGEERAKGNILERFSAQQFPDLHSELNLSSLELGDSALYFCASSVGGQGDYEQYFGPGTRLTVT.

This clone has just a few counts. V gene TRBV9 combines with J gene TRBJ2-5; 9 nucleotides match TRBD2. The V segment lost 0 bases and the J segment 1 base; nucleotides outside the gene matches: 4. CDR3 length: 16 residues. CDR1 and CDR2 from the germline V gene are SGDLS and YYNGEE. The CDR3 protein is CASSVGGGRAQETQYF. CDR3 in DNA: TGTGCCAGCAGCGTAGGCGGCGGGAGGGCCCAAGAGACCCAGTACTTC.

The chain has TRBV2 and TRBJ1-5, with D possibly being TRBD1 (6 bases). Germline CDR1 SNHLY, CDR2 FYNNEI. The CDR3 covers 14 residues. Trimming shortened V by 3 bases and J by 5 bases, and 11 bases separated the two germline ends. This chain's CDR3 is CASSEGQGYQPQHF. In nucleotides, the CDR3 is TGTGCCAGCAGTGAGGGCCAGGGGTATCAGCCCCAGCATTTT. Full variable domain (remainder filled in from reference TRBV2 and TRBJ1-5): EPEVTQTPSHQVTQMGQEVILRCVPISNHLYFYWYRQILGQKVEFLVSFYNNEISEKSEIFDDQFSVERPDGSNFTLKIRSTKLEDSAMYFCASSEGQGYQPQHFGDGTRLSIL.

The chain joins TRBV7-8 to TRBJ1-2; 8 bases agree with TRBD1. J lost 5 bases, V lost 5 bases, and 13 bases had no gene match. CDR3 length equals 16 residues. The germline V gene encodes CDR1 SGHVS and CDR2 FQNEAQ. The CDR3 reads CASSQTPQTGVYGYTF. The DNA of the CDR3 is TGTGCCAGCAGCCAGACGCCGCAGACAGGGGTATATGGCTACACCTTC.

The chain links TRBV7-9 to TRBJ1-6; tentative D call: TRBD1 (5 bases). CDR1 is SEHNR, CDR2 FQNEAQ, per germline (reference sequence). CDR3 length: 13 residues. V lost 10 bases and J 3 bases, leaving 10 bases between the germline ends. CDR3 protein: CATATVYNSPLHF. In DNA, the CDR3 is TGTGCCACCGCGACAGTCTATAATTCACCCCTCCACTTT.

This chain links TRBV5-1 with TRBJ1-1; 8 nucleotides align to TRBD1. The germline V gene encodes CDR1 SGHRS and CDR2 YFSETQ. The trim removed 4 bases at V and 3 bases at J, leaving 5 bases unmatched. The CDR3 runs 14 residues. The CDR3 here is CASSKDRVYTEAFF. CDR3 DNA sequence: TGCGCCAGCAGCAAGGACAGGGTTTACACTGAAGCTTTCTTT.

The chain links TRBV19 to TRBJ2-2; TRBD1 matches at 10 bases. Germline V gene lookup returns CDR1 LNHDA and CDR2 SQIVND (reference sequence). V was clipped by 2 bases and J by 2 bases; unmatched bases: 5. The CDR3 is 17 amino acids. CDR3 nucleotide sequence: TGTGCCAGTAGTATATATGGGACAGGGGCAAACACCGGGGAGCTGTTTTTT. It specifies CASSIYGTGANTGELFF.

V usage is TRBV5-1 and J usage is TRBJ2-5, with D perhaps matching TRBD1 or TRBD2 (5 bases each). Germline assignment: CDR1 SGHRS and CDR2 YFSETQ. The V and J ends lost 5 bases and 1 base respectively, with 12 bases between them. The CDR3 consists of 14 residues. This CDR3 is CASRGDPAQETQYF. The CDR3 nucleotides are TGCGCCAGCAGAGGGGACCCCGCCCAAGAGACCCAGTACTTC.

V gene TRBV27 combines with J gene TRBJ1-2, with 7 bases that match TRBD1. Trimming at V came to 0 bases and at J to 1 base, leaving 5 bases not matched to a gene. Germline V lookup: CDR1 MNHEY, CDR2 SMNVEV (reference sequence). The CDR3 sequence is 16 residues long. CDR3 in amino acids: CASSLSWTGVNYGYTF. In nucleotides, the CDR3 is TGTGCCAGCAGTTTATCGTGGACAGGAGTTAACTATGGCTACACCTTC.

The chain joins TRBV6-5 to TRBJ1-3; 7 bases line up with TRBD1. Germline trimming cut 7 bases from V and 0 bases from J; bases unmatched to any gene: 6. This CDR3 is built from 15 residues. Germline CDR1 and CDR2: MNHEY and SVGAGI. The CDR3 DNA reads as TGTGCCAGCACCAGACAGGGTCTCTCTGGAAACACCATATATTTT. This encodes CASTRQGLSGNTIYF.